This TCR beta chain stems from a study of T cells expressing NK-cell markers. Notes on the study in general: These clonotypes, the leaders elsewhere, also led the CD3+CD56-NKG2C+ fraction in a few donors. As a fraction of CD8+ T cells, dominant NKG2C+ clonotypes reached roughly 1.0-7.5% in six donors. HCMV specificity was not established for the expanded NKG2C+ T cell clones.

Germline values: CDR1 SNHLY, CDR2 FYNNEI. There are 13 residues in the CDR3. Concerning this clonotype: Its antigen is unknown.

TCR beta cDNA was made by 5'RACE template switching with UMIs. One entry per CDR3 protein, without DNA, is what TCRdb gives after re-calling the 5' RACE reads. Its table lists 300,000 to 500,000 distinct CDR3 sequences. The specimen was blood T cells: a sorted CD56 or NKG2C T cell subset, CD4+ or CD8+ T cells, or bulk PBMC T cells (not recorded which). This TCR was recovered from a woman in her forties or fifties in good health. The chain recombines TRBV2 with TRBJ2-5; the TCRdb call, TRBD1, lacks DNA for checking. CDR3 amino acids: CASSEARGQTQYF.